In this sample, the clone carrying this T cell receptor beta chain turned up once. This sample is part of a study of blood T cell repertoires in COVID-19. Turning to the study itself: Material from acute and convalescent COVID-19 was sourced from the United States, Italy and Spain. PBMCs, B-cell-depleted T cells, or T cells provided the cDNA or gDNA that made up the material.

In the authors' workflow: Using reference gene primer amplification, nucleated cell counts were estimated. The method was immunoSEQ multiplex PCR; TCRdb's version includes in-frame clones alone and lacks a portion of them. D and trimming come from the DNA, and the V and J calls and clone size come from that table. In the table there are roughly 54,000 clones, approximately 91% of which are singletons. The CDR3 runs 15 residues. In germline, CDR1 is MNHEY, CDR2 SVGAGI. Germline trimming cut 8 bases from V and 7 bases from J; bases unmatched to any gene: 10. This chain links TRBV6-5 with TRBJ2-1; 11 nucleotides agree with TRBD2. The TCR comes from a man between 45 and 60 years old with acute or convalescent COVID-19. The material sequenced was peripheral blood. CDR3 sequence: CASEILAGGTNEQFF. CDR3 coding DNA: TGTGCCAGCGAGATTTTAGCGGGGGGGACTAATGAGCAGTTCTTC.